Listed below are T cell receptor beta chains from one sample, sequenced in a study of long-term antiretroviral therapy in people with HIV. Sequencing was performed with immunoSEQ multiplex PCR; in TCRdb, only in-frame clones are kept and a portion is missing. The sample shows about 7,000 clones, approximately 80% of them seen only once. The sample consisted of unsorted PBMCs, taken 1.1 years after starting antiretroviral therapy. Every receptor here comes from a man between 35 and 55 years old with HIV. Both conserved end residues are trimmed from each CDR3. The D gene is left open where the match is weak.

J,D,V,CDR3
TRBJ2-7,TRBD2,TRBV10-2,ASSLETSGGAYEQY
TRBJ1-3,TRBD1,TRBV18,ASSPGQGSGNTIY
TRBJ1-2,.,TRBV7-2,ASSFDSLYGYT
TRBJ2-2,.,TRBV13,ASSSQDRRGAGELF
TRBJ1-2,.,TRBV10-3,AISENTQNYGYT
TRBJ2-7,.,TRBV9,ASSVGGTELYEQY
TRBJ2-6,TRBD1,TRBV13,ASTRARDRGSSGANVLT
TRBJ1-1,TRBD1,TRBV29-1,SYSTGGANTEAF
TRBJ2-2,.,TRBV7-9,ASTGGTMNTGELF
TRBJ2-3,.,TRBV30,AWSPGDRTGRDTQY
TRBJ1-5,.,TRBV30,AWSDRAFSNQPQH
TRBJ1-2,.,TRBV7-8,ASSLDSGGGGYT
TRBJ2-1,.,TRBV4-1,ASSQGDRAGDEQF
TRBJ2-3,.,TRBV19,ASSFRGGTDTQY
TRBJ2-7,TRBD1,TRBV18,ASSGQGTTTGDEQY
TRBJ2-7,TRBD2,TRBV4-1,ASSQSPGTNRYEQY
TRBJ2-1,.,TRBV21-1,ASSKDRTGPGNEQF
TRBJ1-2,.,TRBV6-1,ASSGRDRSYGYT
TRBJ1-2,.,TRBV14,ASSQLRYYGYT
TRBJ2-6,.,TRBV7-8,ASSSQESGANVLT
TRBJ2-7,.,TRBV7-2,ASISISYEQY
TRBJ2-5,.,TRBV7-3,ASSPDGYATETQY
TRBJ2-7,TRBD2,TRBV4-1,ASSRASGGDTMEY
TRBJ2-2,.,TRBV15,ATSRDRGRSNTGELF